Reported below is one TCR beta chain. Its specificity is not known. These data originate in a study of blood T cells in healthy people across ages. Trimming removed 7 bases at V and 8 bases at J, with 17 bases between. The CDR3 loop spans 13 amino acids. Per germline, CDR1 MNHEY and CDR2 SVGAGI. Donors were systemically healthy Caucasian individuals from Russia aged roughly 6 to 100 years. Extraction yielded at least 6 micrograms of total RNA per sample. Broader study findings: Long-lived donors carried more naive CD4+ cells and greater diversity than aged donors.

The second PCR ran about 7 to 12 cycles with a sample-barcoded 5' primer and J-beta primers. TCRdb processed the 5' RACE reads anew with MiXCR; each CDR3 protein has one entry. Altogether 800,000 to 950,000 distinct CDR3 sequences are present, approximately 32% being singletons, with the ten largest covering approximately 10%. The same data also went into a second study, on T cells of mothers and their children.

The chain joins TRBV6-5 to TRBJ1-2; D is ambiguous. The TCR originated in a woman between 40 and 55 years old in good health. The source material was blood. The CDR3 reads CASTWDSRGGYTF. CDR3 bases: TGTGCCAGCACCTGGGATTCTCGTGGAGGCTACACCTTC.